This T cell receptor beta chain is from a study of shared clonotypes between healthy human individuals. V was pared by 6 bases and J by 5 bases, with 11 bases between. The CDR3 is made up of 12 amino acids. Germline V lookup: CDR1 MNHEY, CDR2 SMNVEV (reference sequence). Data came from immunoSEQ multiplex PCR; TCRdb stores just in-frame clones and leaves some out. The table records 550,000 to 800,000 clones, roughly 88% of them present only once. The chain recombines TRBV27 with TRBJ2-7; D tentatively fits TRBD1 or TRBD2 (6 bases each). Sequenced: memory CD8+ T cells from PBMCs. The subset is: CD45RO+ cells pooled with CCR7-negative TemRA cells. The receptor was derived from a young man in good health. Some clones in this sample may be carry-over from other donors' samples. The CDR3: CASRRGAHEQYF. The CDR3 DNA is TGTGCCAGCAGGAGGGGGGCCCACGAGCAGTACTTC.